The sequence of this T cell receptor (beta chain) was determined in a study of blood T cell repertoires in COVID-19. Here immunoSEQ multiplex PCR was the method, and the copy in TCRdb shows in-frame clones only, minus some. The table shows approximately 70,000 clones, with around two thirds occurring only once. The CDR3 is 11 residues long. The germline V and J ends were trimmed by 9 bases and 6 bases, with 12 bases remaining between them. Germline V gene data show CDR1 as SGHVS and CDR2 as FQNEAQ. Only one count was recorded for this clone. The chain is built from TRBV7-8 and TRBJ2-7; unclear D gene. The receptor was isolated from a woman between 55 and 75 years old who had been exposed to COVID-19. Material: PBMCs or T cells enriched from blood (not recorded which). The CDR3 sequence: CASGFEVEQYF. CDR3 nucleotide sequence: TGTGCCAGTGGCTTTGAGGTCGAGCAGTACTTC.